Presented here are 24 T cell receptor beta chains from one specimen sequenced in a study of cytomegalovirus exposure and HLA in healthy donors (TCRdb year 2017). Library preparation was by the immunoSEQ multiplex PCR assay. The multiplex PCR relied on a mix of 60 forward primers for TCR Vbeta segments and 13 reverse primers for TCR Jbeta segments. Imported from immuneACCESS, the table was reduced by TCRdb to in-frame sequences with V and J called. These copies leave out some clones; in studies compared against another copy, an unresolved V gene accounts for under half, and the cause of the remainder is not known. The sample profile shows some 120,000 clones; about 8.6% of them were found once. The ten largest account for 5.5% to 7.5% of the sample. Sequenced sample: PBMCs. The source of these receptors is a middle-aged woman in good health and CMV-seropositive.

This chain uses TRBV6-1 with TRBJ1-1, with TRBD1 matching 10 bases. V was clipped by 7 bases and J by 1 base; unmatched bases: 6. This CDR3 region has 15 residues. Germline loops: CDR1 MNHNS, CDR2 SASEGT. The CDR3 spells CASTVDRGANTEAFF. DNA for the CDR3: TGTGCCAGCACCGTGGACAGGGGGGCGAACACTGAAGCTTTCTTT.

The genes are TRBV9 and TRBJ1-1; TRBD1 matches at 8 bases. Germline assignment: CDR1 SGDLS and CDR2 YYNGEE. V trimming: 4 bases; J trimming: 1 base; junction bases outside the gene matches: 12. The CDR3 has 17 residues. The CDR3 nucleotides read TGTGCCAGCAGCCCCCGGCCTTTGGACAGGGCGAACACTGAAGCTTTCTTT. It encodes CASSPRPLDRANTEAFF.

V usage is TRBV6-5 and J usage is TRBJ1-2; 8 bases are a match to TRBD1. The CDR3 contains 13 residues. The junction had 7 bases not matched to a gene; V was cut back by 4 bases and J by 9 bases. Germline values: CDR1 MNHEY, CDR2 SVGAGI. The CDR3 coding sequence is TGTGCCAGCAGTTCGAGACGACAGGGGAGCTACACCTTC. Its translation: CASSSRRQGSYTF.

In its sample, this clone was seen once. This chain's CDR3 is CASNDGRSGRYYGYTF. The CDR3 DNA is TGTGCCAGCAATGACGGTAGGAGTGGTAGATACTATGGCTACACCTTC. The chain uses TRBV2 and TRBJ1-2; D is ambiguous. The V end lost 7 bases, the J end lost 3 bases, and 21 bases lay between the germline ends. This CDR3 has 16 amino acids. Germline lookup yields CDR1 SNHLY and CDR2 FYNNEI.

A few counts support this clone. The V gene is TRBV9, the J gene TRBJ2-5, with TRBD2 matching over 14 bases. The V and J ends lost 4 bases and 7 bases, in that order; junction bases with no gene match: 6. Germline V CDR1 and CDR2: SGDLS, YYNGEE. The CDR3 consists of 15 residues. The CDR3 here is CASSPGTSGGLTQYF. The CDR3 region has the DNA TGTGCCAGCAGCCCCGGGACTAGCGGGGGCCTGACCCAGTACTTC.

The sample holds a few counts of this clone. V gene TRBV29-1 combines with J gene TRBJ2-5; 13 positions agree with TRBD2. The trim removed 4 bases at V and 4 bases at J, leaving 6 bases unmatched. This CDR3 comprises 15 residues. CDR1 is SQVTM and CDR2 is ANQGSEA in the germline V gene. The CDR3 sequence: CSVGGLAGYGETQYF. DNA of the CDR3: TGCAGCGTTGGGGGACTAGCGGGGTATGGAGAGACCCAGTACTTC.

This clone came up a few times. The genes are TRBV5-4 and TRBJ1-1, with 8 bases identical to TRBD1. Germline V gene data show CDR1 as SGHNT and CDR2 as YYREEE (reference sequence). The J segment lost 5 bases and the V segment lost 3 bases, leaving 3 bases of the junction unmatched. CDR3 length: 13 residues. The CDR3 loop reads CASSYDRGTEAFF. CDR3 bases: TGTGCCAGCAGCTACGACAGGGGAACTGAAGCTTTCTTT.

The chain links TRBV4-2 to TRBJ1-4; D is unresolved. Germline CDR1 and CDR2: LGHNA and YNFKEQ. This CDR3 region has 12 residues. The ends were cut back, 1 base at V and 7 bases at J, with 4 bases in the middle. The CDR3 reads CASSQAGEKLFF. The CDR3 nucleotides are TGTGCCAGCAGCCAAGCAGGTGAAAAACTGTTTTTT.

This clone has more than one count but fewer than ten. The V and J genes are TRBV5-1 and TRBJ1-1, with TRBD1 matching over 7 bases. V trimming: 4 bases; J trimming: 5 bases; junction bases outside the gene matches: 14. The CDR3 consists of 16 residues. Germline CDR1 SGHRS, CDR2 YFSETQ. CDR3 sequence: CASSGNRGDPSTEAFF. CDR3 DNA sequence: TGCGCCAGCAGCGGAAACAGGGGAGACCCTAGTACTGAAGCTTTCTTT.

The table lists this clone with a few counts. The chain has TRBV19 and TRBJ2-7, with 7 bases aligning to TRBD1. Trimming at V came to 4 bases and at J to 1 base, leaving 7 bases not matched to a gene. Germline-derived CDR1 and CDR2 are LNHDA and SQIVND (reference sequence). The CDR3 is made up of 15 amino acids. The CDR3: CASSRTGATSYEQYF. CDR3 in DNA: TGTGCCAGTAGTAGGACAGGTGCCACTTCCTACGAGCAGTACTTC.

The sample holds a few counts of this clone. The rearrangement uses TRBV10-2 and TRBJ1-6; weak D call: TRBD1 (5 bases). This CDR3 is built from 13 residues. V was shortened by 6 bases and J by 7 bases, with 10 bases between the two germline ends. Germline CDR1 reads WSHSY; CDR2 reads SAAADI. The CDR3 here is CASRGQENSPLHF. CDR3 in DNA: TGCGCCAGCAGGGGGCAGGAAAATTCACCCCTCCACTTT.

The chain is built from TRBV2 and TRBJ2-5; D is ambiguous. Between the trimmed V and J ends, which lost 4 bases and 3 bases, there was a span of 9 bases. CDR1 is SNHLY and CDR2 is FYNNEI in the germline V gene. The CDR3 is made up of 13 amino acids. The CDR3 protein is CASSGEVEETQYF. In DNA, the CDR3 is TGTGCCAGCAGTGGCGAGGTCGAAGAGACCCAGTACTTC.

This clone was recorded a few times. The chain is built from TRBV6-5 and TRBJ1-1, with D perhaps TRBD1 (5 bases). Germline V lookup: CDR1 MNHEY, CDR2 SVGAGI. Trimming cost V 7 bases and J 0 bases, with 15 bases left between them. This CDR3 is built from 15 residues. The CDR3 DNA reads TGTGCCAGCATTATGACCGGGACTATGAACACTGAAGCTTTCTTT. Its protein is CASIMTGTMNTEAFF.

This clone has just a few counts. The rearrangement links TRBV6-6 to TRBJ2-3, with 8 bases fitting TRBD2. The CDR3 has 13 amino acids. Per the germline V gene, CDR1 is MNHNY and CDR2 is SVGAGI (reference sequence). The ends lost 2 bases at V and 11 bases at J; junction bases unmatched: 6. The CDR3 DNA follows: TGTGCCAGCAGTTACGAGGGACTAGGGGAGCAGTATTTT. This sequence encodes CASSYEGLGEQYF.

The sample holds a few counts of this clone. The rearrangement links TRBV28 to TRBJ1-2, with 8 bases matching TRBD1. Germline V lookup: CDR1 MDHEN, CDR2 SYDVKM. This CDR3 spans 16 amino acids. Trimming removed 1 base from V and 4 bases from J; junction bases left unmatched: 8. CDR3 loop: CASSLLSGGPSYGYTF. The CDR3 DNA reads TGTGCCAGCAGTTTATTGTCAGGGGGCCCAAGCTATGGCTACACCTTC.

This clone turned up a few times. This rearrangement joins TRBV7-9 to TRBJ1-1; a possible D gene is TRBD1 (5 bases). CDR1 and CDR2 (germline): SEHNR, FQNEAQ (reference sequence). CDR3 length: 13 amino acids. V lost 5 bases, J lost 13 bases, and 20 bases lay in between. The CDR3 DNA reads TGTGCCAGCAGCGCCCGGATCCATGGGAGGGGTTTCTTT. This encodes CASSARIHGRGFF.

V is TRBV30 and J is TRBJ1-2, with D unclear. The CDR3 extends over 12 amino acids. From germline, CDR1 is GTSNPN and CDR2 SVGIG (reference sequence). V was shortened by 0 bases and J by 6 bases, with 8 bases between the two germline ends. For the CDR3, the DNA is TGTGCCTGGAGTGTACTGTCTCATGGCTACACCTTC. Its translation is CAWSVLSHGYTF. Supplemented by reference TRBV30 and TRBJ1-2, the full variable domain reads SQTIHQWPATLVQPVGSPLSLECTVEGTSNPNLYWYRQAAGRGLQLLFYSVGIGQISSEVPQNLSASRPQDRQFILSSKKLLLSDSGFYLCAWSVLSHGYTFGSGTRLTVV.

This clone was picked up a small number of times. The chain recombines TRBV21-1 with TRBJ2-7; TRBD1, as called in the table, went unchecked against the DNA. TRBV21-1 is given as a pseudogene. This CDR3 has 16 residues. CDR3 residues: CASSKTGGGGLKEQYF. CDR3 nucleotides: TGTGCCAGCAGCAAAACAGGGGGAGGGGGTTTGAAAGAGCAGTACTTC.

In its sample, this clone was seen a few times. CDR3 DNA sequence: TGTGCCAGCAGCGGCCGCGGAGACTCTGGGGCCAACGTCCTGACTTTC. This codes for CASSGRGDSGANVLTF. The chain joins TRBV9 to TRBJ2-6; D uncertain. The V gene lost 3 bases and the J gene lost 0 bases, with 10 bases spanning the gap. CDR1 is SGDLS, CDR2 YYNGEE, per germline. The CDR3 extends over 16 amino acids.

This chain joins TRBV11-3 and TRBJ2-1; possibly TRBD2 for D (5 bases). Germline V gives CDR1 SGHNT, CDR2 YENEEA. This CDR3 has 13 amino acids. V was trimmed by 5 bases and J by 10 bases, leaving 15 bases between them. DNA of the CDR3: TGTGCCAGCAGCCCCGGAGGAGCAGAGGAGCAGTTCTTC. Protein sequence: CASSPGGAEEQFF.

This clone was seen a few times. The chain couples TRBV28 to TRBJ1-2; D call uncertain. CDR3 length equals 12 residues. In germline, CDR1 is MDHEN, CDR2 SYDVKM. V was shortened by 3 bases and J by 8 bases, with 10 bases between the two germline ends. The CDR3 reads CASSLEGEGYTF. CDR3 coding DNA: TGTGCCAGCAGTTTGGAGGGTGAAGGCTACACCTTC.

CDR3 residues: CASSDGGPYEQYF. The CDR3 DNA reads as TGTGCCAGCAGTGACGGGGGGCCCTACGAGCAGTACTTC. The chain carries TRBV27 and TRBJ2-7, with D tentatively TRBD2 (7 bases). This CDR3 spans 13 amino acids. The V end was cut by 5 bases, the J end by 2 bases, with 10 bases between. CDR1 and CDR2 from the germline V gene are MNHEY and SMNVEV (reference sequence).

This clone was counted between two and nine times. The genes are TRBV5-1 and TRBJ1-1; 8 nucleotides align to TRBD1. Germline values: CDR1 SGHRS, CDR2 YFSETQ. The V gene end was trimmed by 0 bases and the J gene end by 5 bases; junction bases not matched to a gene: 3. The CDR3 totals 14 residues. The CDR3 loop reads CASSLEQGGTEAFF. The CDR3 DNA reads TGCGCCAGCAGCTTGGAACAGGGGGGGACTGAAGCTTTCTTT.

The genes are TRBV7-6 and TRBJ2-2; maybe TRBD1 (6 bases). V lost 7 bases, J lost 2 bases, and 17 bases lay in between. Germline lookup yields CDR1 SGHVS and CDR2 FNYEAQ. This CDR3 contains 16 residues. CDR3 loop: CASTPGGTFNTGELFF. The CDR3 DNA is TGTGCCAGCACTCCCGGTGGGACATTTAACACCGGGGAGCTGTTTTTT.